Following are 14 T cell receptor beta chains from one sample sequenced in a study of Ad26.COV2.S vaccination and SARS-CoV-2 variants. Treatment meaning: some 19 received Ad26.COV2.S at low or high dose, single or two shots; roughly five received placebo; per-sample allocation not given. Samples analyzed were those drawn on day 63 after the first vaccine or placebo injection. Assay: immunoSEQ multiplex PCR; the TCRdb copy retains only in-frame clones and omits some. Of about 350,000 clones listed, approximately 86% were seen once; the top ten hold approximately 11%. This sample comprised peripheral blood, obtained in a trial of Ad26.COV2.S vaccine versus placebo. The origin of the receptors is a person between 18 and 60 years old who received the Ad26.COV2.S COVID-19 vaccine or a placebo.

The table lists this clone with a count of one. The V and J genes are TRBV12-3 or TRBV12-4 and TRBJ2-1; D is undetermined. The CDR3 length is 13 residues. V was trimmed by 2 bases and J by 5 bases, leaving 7 bases between them. The CDR3 reads CASSLKGDNEQFF. CDR3 sequence (DNA): TGTGCCAGCAGTTTAAAAGGTGACAATGAGCAGTTCTTC.

The chain combines TRBV19 with TRBJ2-1; the D gene is possibly TRBD1 (7 bases). Germline V gene data show CDR1 as LNHDA and CDR2 as SQIVND (reference sequence). Trimming stripped 5 bases from V and 5 bases from J, with 19 bases between. The CDR3 consists of 16 residues. The CDR3 is CASSPRGGGKHNEQFF. CDR3 DNA sequence: TGTGCCAGTAGTCCCCGAGGGGGCGGGAAGCACAATGAGCAGTTCTTC.

The rearrangement uses TRBV27 and TRBJ2-7; D is tentatively TRBD1 or TRBD2 (5 bases each). V was pared by 6 bases and J by 2 bases, with 14 bases between. The CDR3 length is 14 residues. CDR1 is MNHEY and CDR2 is SMNVEV in the germline V gene (reference sequence). The CDR3 reads CASSPGTPAYEQYF. The CDR3 bases are TGTGCCAGCAGCCCCGGGACCCCCGCCTACGAGCAGTACTTC.

The chain employs TRBV4-1 and TRBJ1-3; D uncertain. CDR1 and CDR2 from the germline V gene are MGHRA and YSYEKL. The CDR3 totals 16 residues. Trimming shortened V by 1 base and J by 0 bases, and 10 bases separated the two germline ends. CDR3 sequence reads: CASSQVGQSSGNTIYF. For the CDR3, the DNA is TGCGCCAGCAGCCAAGTCGGTCAGTCCTCTGGAAACACCATATATTTT.

The gene calls are TRBV24-1 and TRBJ2-1; the match to TRBD2 covers 8 bases. Germline CDR1 reads KGHDR; CDR2 reads SFDVKD. The junction had 0 bases not matched to a gene; V was cut back by 1 base and J by 2 bases. This CDR3 spans 15 amino acids. CDR3 DNA: TGTGCCACCAGTGATTTCGGGGGGGCCTACAATGAGCAGTTCTTC. It encodes CATSDFGGAYNEQFF.

V gene TRBV2 combines with J gene TRBJ2-2; tentative D call: TRBD1 (6 bases). The CDR3 has 15 amino acids. The ends were cut back, 8 bases at V and 0 bases at J, with 13 bases in the middle. The germline V gene has CDR1 SNHLY and CDR2 FYNNEI. CDR3 coding DNA: TGTGCCAGCCGACGGACAGCCGCGAACACCGGGGAGCTGTTTTTT. Protein: CASRRTAANTGELFF.

The CDR3 coding sequence is TGTGCCAGCAGCCGCCACAGGGGAGGGAGCAATCAGCCCCAGCATTTT. Translated, it gives CASSRHRGGSNQPQHF. The chain has TRBV28 and TRBJ1-5; TRBD1 matches 7 bases. CDR3 length: 16 amino acids. Trimming cost V 6 bases and J 1 base; bases outside gene matches: 9. The germline gives CDR1 MDHEN, CDR2 SYDVKM.

This clone was recorded once. The gene calls are TRBV3-1 (or the pseudogene TRBV3-2) and TRBJ2-2; 9 nucleotides match TRBD1. Germline-derived CDR1 and CDR2 are LGHDT and YNNKEL (reference sequence). The trim removed 4 bases at V and 6 bases at J, leaving 6 bases unmatched. This CDR3 contains 15 residues. The CDR3 nucleotides read TGTGCCAGCAGCCCGACAGGGGGGGGACCCGGGGAGCTGTTTTTT. Its protein product is CASSPTGGGPGELFF.

V usage is TRBV7-8 and J usage is TRBJ2-2, with D tentatively TRBD2 (5 bases). Germline V gene lookup returns CDR1 SGHVS and CDR2 FQNEAQ. This CDR3 is 16 amino acids long. V was clipped by 0 bases and J by 7 bases, with 15 bases between them. Written as DNA, the CDR3 is TGTGCCAGCAGCTTAGCCAGGTTGAGGGTGGGCGGGGAGCTGTTTTTT. It is translated as CASSLARLRVGGELFF.

This clone was seen only a few times. The chain employs TRBV6-6 and TRBJ1-6, with D unclear. Trimming took off 6 bases at V and 14 bases at J, with 23 bases between the two ends. The germline V gene has CDR1 MNHNY and CDR2 SVGAGI (reference sequence). There are 15 residues in the CDR3. CDR3 amino acids: CASSADGPTMRALHF. CDR3 sequence (DNA): TGTGCCAGCAGCGCGGACGGGCCCACCATGAGGGCCCTCCACTTT.

This clone was found once. V gene TRBV5-1 combines with J gene TRBJ2-5, with 10 bases fitting TRBD2. Germline V CDR1 and CDR2: SGHRS, YFSETQ. CDR3 length: 15 residues. V shed 6 bases, J shed 3 bases, and the junction held 8 bases outside the gene matches. CDR3 sequence: CASKVLLAGEETQYF. CDR3 bases: TGCGCCAGCAAAGTTCTGCTAGCGGGGGAAGAGACCCAGTACTTC.

V usage is TRBV4-3 and J usage is TRBJ1-2; 9 bases are a match to TRBD1. Germline CDR1 reads LGHNA; CDR2 reads YSLEER. The CDR3 length is 15 residues. The V gene end was trimmed by 4 bases and the J gene end by 2 bases; junction bases not matched to a gene: 5. DNA of the CDR3: TGCGCCAGCAGCCCGGACAGGGGACTAAACTATGGCTACACCTTC. It encodes CASSPDRGLNYGYTF.

J is TRBJ1-1 and V is TRBV27, with D unclear. Germline V gene data show CDR1 as MNHEY and CDR2 as SMNVEV (reference sequence). CDR3 size: 15 residues. Trimming took off 6 bases at V and 0 bases at J, with 14 bases between the two ends. CDR3 DNA sequence: TGTGCCAGCAGATTCCGAGGAGACATGAACACTGAAGCTTTCTTT. Amino acids: CASRFRGDMNTEAFF.

The rearrangement joins TRBV3-1 (or the pseudogene TRBV3-2) to TRBJ2-3; weak D call: TRBD2 (6 bases). Trimming pared 2 bases from V and 5 bases from J, leaving 17 bases between. The CDR3 contains 16 residues. The V gene's germline CDR1 is LGHDT and CDR2 YNNKEL (reference sequence). CDR3 sequence (DNA): TGTGCCAGCAGCCAACCTGGGGGGAAGACCCTAGATACGCAGTATTTT. As protein: CASSQPGGKTLDTQYF.